A selection of T cell receptor beta chains follows, all from one sample in a study of control samples from healthy donors and cancer patients. TCRdb's table, derived via immunoSEQ multiplex PCR, lists solely in-frame clones and lacks some. Of over 110,000 clones in the sample, around nine tenths were seen once. Sequencing was carried out using blood. The receptors shown here come from a man younger than 40 in good health. Each CDR3 is given with its conserved first and last residue. The D gene is left open where the match is weak. The size of a clone is reported for some rows only, either as once, few or many, or as a class for expanded clones.

v_call: TRBV6-6; clone_size: -; j_call: TRBJ2-7; d_call: TRBD1; cdr3_aa: CATRGQVSVEQYF; cdr3_nt: TGTGCCACCAGGGGACAGGTCAGTGTCGAGCAGTACTTC
v_call: TRBV6-4; clone_size: -; j_call: TRBJ2-2; d_call: -; cdr3_aa: CASSDSGDTGELFF; cdr3_nt: TGTGCCAGCAGTGACTCAGGCGACACCGGGGAGCTGTTTTTT
v_call: TRBV19; clone_size: -; j_call: TRBJ1-3; d_call: -; cdr3_aa: CASIGLNRPSGNTIYF; cdr3_nt: TGTGCCAGTATCGGACTGAACAGGCCCTCTGGAAACACCATATATTTT
v_call: TRBV4-2; clone_size: -; j_call: TRBJ1-6; d_call: -; cdr3_aa: CASNLGAADNSPLHF; cdr3_nt: TGTGCCAGCAACCTGGGGGCAGCAGATAATTCACCCCTCCACTTT
v_call: TRBV3-1/TRBV3-2; clone_size: once; j_call: TRBJ1-1; d_call: -; cdr3_aa: CAVEGDKNTEAFF; cdr3_nt: TGTGCCGTAGAGGGGGATAAGAACACTGAAGCTTTCTTT
v_call: TRBV7-9; clone_size: -; j_call: TRBJ2-3; d_call: -; cdr3_aa: CASSSMSGVTDTQYF; cdr3_nt: TGTGCCAGCAGCTCAATGTCAGGGGTTACAGATACGCAGTATTTT
v_call: TRBV2; clone_size: once; j_call: TRBJ1-1; d_call: -; cdr3_aa: CASSVVEGPEAFF; cdr3_nt: TGTGCCAGCAGTGTAGTGGAGGGTCCTGAAGCTTTCTTT
v_call: TRBV6-4; clone_size: -; j_call: TRBJ1-1; d_call: TRBD1; cdr3_aa: CASSDGTGSTEAFF; cdr3_nt: TGTGCCAGCAGTGACGGGACAGGGAGCACTGAAGCTTTCTTT
v_call: TRBV7-9; clone_size: -; j_call: TRBJ2-1; d_call: -; cdr3_aa: CASSLAGAGEQFF; cdr3_nt: TGTGCCAGCAGCTTGGCGGGGGCTGGTGAGCAGTTCTTC
v_call: TRBV4-2; clone_size: few; j_call: TRBJ2-3; d_call: TRBD2; cdr3_aa: CASSQVSAPTSGDTTDTQYF; cdr3_nt: TGTGCCAGCAGCCAAGTTTCTGCCCCTACTAGCGGCGACACCACAGATACGCAGTATTTT
v_call: TRBV4-1; clone_size: -; j_call: TRBJ2-7; d_call: -; cdr3_aa: CASSQGSQATYEQYF; cdr3_nt: TGCGCCAGCAGCCAAGGGAGTCAGGCAACCTACGAGCAGTACTTC
v_call: TRBV6-2/TRBV6-3; clone_size: -; j_call: TRBJ1-5; d_call: TRBD1; cdr3_aa: CASSYGTGAQPQHF; cdr3_nt: TGTGCCAGCAGTTATGGGACAGGGGCCCAGCCCCAGCATTTT
v_call: TRBV5-8; clone_size: -; j_call: TRBJ2-5; d_call: TRBD1; cdr3_aa: CASSWDREGPFRETQYF; cdr3_nt: TGTGCCAGCAGCTGGGACAGGGAGGGTCCTTTCCGTGAGACCCAGTACTTC
v_call: TRBV27; clone_size: -; j_call: TRBJ2-3; d_call: -; cdr3_aa: CASSLSQLQADTQYF; cdr3_nt: TGTGCCAGCAGTTTAAGTCAACTGCAAGCAGATACGCAGTATTTT
v_call: TRBV6-5; clone_size: -; j_call: TRBJ2-7; d_call: TRBD1; cdr3_aa: CASRSGTGHEQYF; cdr3_nt: TGTGCCAGCAGATCCGGGACAGGGCACGAGCAGTACTTC
v_call: TRBV6-2/TRBV6-3; clone_size: -; j_call: TRBJ2-7; d_call: -; cdr3_aa: CASSLLESYEQYF; cdr3_nt: TGTGCCAGCAGTTTGTTGGAGTCCTACGAGCAGTACTTC
v_call: TRBV6-5; clone_size: -; j_call: TRBJ1-6; d_call: TRBD1; cdr3_aa: CASSRGEGNSPLHF; cdr3_nt: TGTGCCAGCTCCAGGGGGGAAGGAAATTCACCCCTCCACTTT
v_call: TRBV19; clone_size: few; j_call: TRBJ1-5; d_call: -; cdr3_aa: CASSMEVKGGNQPQHF; cdr3_nt: TGTGCCAGTAGTATGGAAGTGAAGGGAGGCAATCAGCCCCAGCATTTT
v_call: TRBV11-3; clone_size: -; j_call: TRBJ2-2; d_call: -; cdr3_aa: CASSLDLQLKRSGELFF; cdr3_nt: TGTGCCAGCAGCTTAGATCTCCAGCTAAAGAGGTCCGGGGAGCTGTTTTTT
v_call: TRBV11-2; clone_size: -; j_call: TRBJ2-2; d_call: -; cdr3_aa: CASRKLTGTGELFF; cdr3_nt: TGTGCCAGCAGGAAGCTAACGGGCACCGGGGAGCTGTTTTTT
v_call: TRBV20-1; clone_size: -; j_call: TRBJ2-7; d_call: -; cdr3_aa: CSALLLGEQYF; cdr3_nt: TGCAGTGCTCTGTTACTGGGGGAGCAGTACTTC
v_call: TRBV5-4; clone_size: -; j_call: TRBJ2-2; d_call: -; cdr3_aa: CASSSKAGGTGELFF; cdr3_nt: TGTGCCAGCAGTTCCAAGGCGGGTGGGACCGGGGAGCTGTTTTTT
v_call: TRBV6-5; clone_size: -; j_call: TRBJ2-7; d_call: TRBD2; cdr3_aa: CASSYSGRAYEQYF; cdr3_nt: TGTGCCAGCAGTTATAGCGGGAGGGCCTACGAGCAGTACTTC
v_call: TRBV29-1; clone_size: -; j_call: TRBJ2-1; d_call: TRBD1; cdr3_aa: CSVARQGDYNEQFF; cdr3_nt: TGCAGCGTTGCCCGACAGGGGGACTACAATGAGCAGTTCTTC
v_call: TRBV7-9; clone_size: -; j_call: TRBJ2-3; d_call: TRBD2; cdr3_aa: CASSKGLAGVGTDTQYF; cdr3_nt: TGTGCCAGCAGCAAAGGACTAGCGGGAGTTGGGACAGATACGCAGTATTTT
v_call: TRBV6-5; clone_size: -; j_call: TRBJ1-2; d_call: TRBD1; cdr3_aa: CASRTQGAIGYTF; cdr3_nt: TGTGCCAGCAGGACTCAGGGGGCCATTGGCTACACCTTC
v_call: TRBV4-1; clone_size: once; j_call: TRBJ2-2; d_call: TRBD2; cdr3_aa: CASSPGLAGKTGELFF; cdr3_nt: TGCGCCAGCAGCCCCGGACTAGCGGGAAAAACCGGGGAGCTGTTTTTT
v_call: TRBV25-1; clone_size: -; j_call: TRBJ1-2; d_call: -; cdr3_aa: CASSDSLSPAGNYGYTF; cdr3_nt: TGTGCCAGCAGTGATTCCCTTTCCCCGGCGGGGAACTATGGCTACACCTTC
v_call: TRBV9; clone_size: -; j_call: TRBJ2-5; d_call: -; cdr3_aa: CASSVEGTQETQYF; cdr3_nt: TGTGCCAGCAGCGTAGAGGGTACCCAAGAGACCCAGTACTTC
v_call: TRBV15; clone_size: -; j_call: TRBJ1-1; d_call: -; cdr3_aa: CATSRGRGLLNTEAFF; cdr3_nt: TGTGCCACCAGCAGAGGAAGGGGCCTCTTGAACACTGAAGCTTTCTTT
v_call: TRBV14; clone_size: -; j_call: TRBJ1-2; d_call: -; cdr3_aa: CASSQSRLVAQANYSYTF; cdr3_nt: TGTGCCAGCAGCCAAAGTCGTCTCGTGGCCCAAGCTAACTATAGCTACACCTTC
v_call: TRBV4-1; clone_size: few; j_call: TRBJ2-1; d_call: TRBD2; cdr3_aa: CASSRWQREKQFF; cdr3_nt: TGCGCCAGCAGCCGTTGGCAGCGGGAGAAGCAGTTCTTC
v_call: TRBV3-1/TRBV3-2; clone_size: -; j_call: TRBJ2-7; d_call: -; cdr3_aa: CASRSEYEQYF; cdr3_nt: TGTGCCAGCCGCTCGGAGTACGAGCAGTACTTC
v_call: TRBV6-2/TRBV6-3; clone_size: -; j_call: TRBJ1-2; d_call: -; cdr3_aa: CASRPDGMSYGYTF; cdr3_nt: TGTGCCAGCAGGCCTGACGGGATGTCCTATGGCTACACCTTC
v_call: TRBV28; clone_size: -; j_call: TRBJ2-7; d_call: -; cdr3_aa: CASSSRYRGYYEQYF; cdr3_nt: TGTGCCAGCAGTTCCCGATATAGGGGTTACTACGAGCAGTACTTC
v_call: TRBV27; clone_size: -; j_call: TRBJ2-5; d_call: -; cdr3_aa: CASKSVGQHIQETQYF; cdr3_nt: TGTGCCAGCAAGTCGGTAGGACAGCATATCCAAGAGACCCAGTACTTC
v_call: TRBV18; clone_size: -; j_call: TRBJ2-4; d_call: -; cdr3_aa: CASSPGIPGKNIQYF; cdr3_nt: TGTGCCAGCTCACCTGGGATTCCTGGCAAAAACATTCAGTACTTC
v_call: TRBV28; clone_size: once; j_call: TRBJ1-5; d_call: -; cdr3_aa: CASNTGRRELNQPQHF; cdr3_nt: TGTGCCAGCAACACAGGGAGGAGAGAATTAAATCAGCCCCAGCATTTT
v_call: TRBV5-5; clone_size: -; j_call: TRBJ1-2; d_call: -; cdr3_aa: CASSQPLNYGYTF; cdr3_nt: TGTGCCAGCAGCCAACCTTTAAACTATGGCTACACCTTC
v_call: TRBV2; clone_size: -; j_call: TRBJ2-7; d_call: -; cdr3_aa: CASGGWGVKSYEQYF; cdr3_nt: TGTGCCAGCGGAGGGTGGGGGGTGAAATCCTACGAGCAGTACTTC
v_call: TRBV14; clone_size: -; j_call: TRBJ2-7; d_call: -; cdr3_aa: CASSTGRGGYEQYF; cdr3_nt: TGTGCCAGCTCTACAGGGCGAGGTGGATACGAGCAGTACTTC
v_call: TRBV29-1; clone_size: -; j_call: TRBJ1-2; d_call: TRBD1; cdr3_aa: CSVDTIGQGDCGYTF; cdr3_nt: TGCAGCGTTGACACGATCGGACAGGGAGACTGTGGCTACACCTTC
v_call: TRBV9; clone_size: -; j_call: TRBJ2-1; d_call: TRBD2; cdr3_aa: CASSVGTAGAFYNEQFF; cdr3_nt: TGTGCCAGCAGCGTAGGGACAGCGGGAGCATTCTACAATGAGCAGTTCTTC
v_call: TRBV5-6; clone_size: -; j_call: TRBJ2-1; d_call: -; cdr3_aa: CASSFGPWGEQFF; cdr3_nt: TGTGCCAGCAGCTTTGGGCCGTGGGGTGAGCAGTTCTTC
v_call: TRBV2; clone_size: -; j_call: TRBJ1-1; d_call: -; cdr3_aa: CASSLVGGSTEAFF; cdr3_nt: TGTGCCAGCAGTCTGGTCGGGGGTAGCACTGAAGCTTTCTTT
v_call: TRBV12-5; clone_size: -; j_call: TRBJ1-2; d_call: TRBD1; cdr3_aa: CASGLGQDHGYTF; cdr3_nt: TGTGCTAGTGGACTTGGACAGGACCATGGCTACACCTTC
v_call: TRBV15; clone_size: -; j_call: TRBJ2-2; d_call: TRBD2; cdr3_aa: CATSTLTGGSGELFF; cdr3_nt: TGTGCCACCAGCACCCTCACGGGCGGGAGTGGGGAGCTGTTTTTT
v_call: TRBV20-1; clone_size: -; j_call: TRBJ2-3; d_call: TRBD2; cdr3_aa: CSASKLAGGDTQYF; cdr3_nt: TGCAGTGCTAGTAAGCTAGCGGGGGGTGATACGCAGTATTTT
v_call: TRBV7-2; clone_size: -; j_call: TRBJ2-3; d_call: TRBD2; cdr3_aa: CASSFSREFPDTQYF; cdr3_nt: TGTGCCAGCAGCTTTTCGCGGGAGTTCCCAGATACGCAGTATTTT
v_call: TRBV14; clone_size: -; j_call: TRBJ1-1; d_call: -; cdr3_aa: CASSRQTRMGEAFF; cdr3_nt: TGTGCCAGCAGCCGACAAACACGGATGGGGGAAGCTTTCTTT
v_call: TRBV28; clone_size: once; j_call: TRBJ2-7; d_call: TRBD2; cdr3_aa: CASSLAGGPPYEQYF; cdr3_nt: TGTGCCAGCAGTTTGGCGGGAGGGCCTCCCTACGAGCAGTACTTC
v_call: TRBV6-6; clone_size: -; j_call: TRBJ1-5; d_call: -; cdr3_aa: CASSLPFGGRPQHF; cdr3_nt: TGTGCCAGCAGCCTACCTTTTGGAGGCAGGCCCCAGCATTTT
v_call: TRBV20-1; clone_size: -; j_call: TRBJ2-1; d_call: -; cdr3_aa: CSASLQGVGNEQFF; cdr3_nt: TGCAGTGCTAGTCTTCAAGGGGTGGGCAATGAGCAGTTCTTC